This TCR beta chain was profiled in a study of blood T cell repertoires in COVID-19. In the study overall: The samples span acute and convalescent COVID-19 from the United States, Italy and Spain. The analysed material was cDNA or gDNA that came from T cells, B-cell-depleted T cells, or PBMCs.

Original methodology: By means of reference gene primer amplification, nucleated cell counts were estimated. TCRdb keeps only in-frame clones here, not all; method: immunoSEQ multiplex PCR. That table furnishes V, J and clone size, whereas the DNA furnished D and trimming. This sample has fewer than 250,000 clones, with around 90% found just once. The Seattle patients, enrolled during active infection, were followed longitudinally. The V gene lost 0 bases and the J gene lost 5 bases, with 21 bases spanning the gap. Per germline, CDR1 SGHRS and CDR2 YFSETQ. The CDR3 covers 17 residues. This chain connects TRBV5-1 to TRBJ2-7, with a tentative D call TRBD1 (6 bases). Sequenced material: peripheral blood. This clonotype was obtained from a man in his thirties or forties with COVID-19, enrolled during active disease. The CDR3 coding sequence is TGCGCCAGCAGCTTGGCCGCTTCGTTGATGGGGGCCAACGAGCAGTACTTC. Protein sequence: CASSLAASLMGANEQYF.